A selection of T cell receptor beta chains follows, all from one sample in a study of T cell repertoires in cytomegalovirus infection. TCRdb processed the reads anew with MiXCR; each CDR3 protein has one entry. The sample lists roughly 130,000 distinct CDR3 sequences, 20% to 30% seen once, with approximately 35% in the top ten. These receptors have no identified antigens. Sequenced material: PBMCs, sequenced either directly or after in vitro stimulation (not recorded which). The receptors were sampled from a human donor in good health (CMV status not recorded). Some clones in this sample may be carry-over from other donors' samples. Both conserved end residues are part of each CDR3. D genes are given only for firm matches. Where a row states a size, it is once, few, many or the class of an expanded clone; other rows omit it.

cdr3_aa,cdr3_nt,d_call,j_call,v_call,clone_size
CASSYQGLAGGLSEQFF,TGTGCCAGCAGTTACCAGGGACTAGCGGGAGGGCTAAGTGAGCAGTTCTTC,TRBD2,TRBJ2-1,TRBV2,.
CASSQEGRTDSPLHF,TGCGCCAGCAGCCAAGAAGGCAGAACCGACTCACCCCTCCACTTT,.,TRBJ1-6,TRBV4-1,.
CASSQERGLSSYEQYF,TGCGCCAGCAGCCAAGAGAGGGGACTAAGCTCCTACGAGCAGTACTTC,TRBD2,TRBJ2-7,TRBV4-3,few
CSARGPSGQGPTGELFF,TGCAGTGCTAGAGGACCTTCTGGACAGGGACCCACCGGGGAGCTGTTTTTT,TRBD1,TRBJ2-2,TRBV20-1,few
CASSSSGASKNIQYF,TGTGCCAGCAGCTCCTCAGGGGCTTCCAAAAACATTCAGTACTTC,.,TRBJ2-4,TRBV7-2,many
CASSPGTGRETQYF,TGTGCCAGCTCACCGGGGACAGGGAGAGAGACCCAGTACTTC,TRBD1,TRBJ2-5,TRBV18,.
CASSTDFGSYQNEQFF,TGTGCCAGCAGTACCGATTTTGGGAGTTACCAGAATGAGCAGTTCTTC,.,TRBJ2-1,TRBV6-2/TRBV6-3,many
CASSSDANTEAFF,TGTGCCAGCAGCTCGGACGCGAACACTGAAGCTTTCTTT,.,TRBJ1-1,TRBV7-2,few
CSATTNVYEQYF,TGCAGTGCTACTACTAACGTCTACGAGCAGTACTTC,.,TRBJ2-7,TRBV20-1,.
CASSYRSGRGYNEQFF,TGCGCCAGCAGCTATAGATCAGGGCGGGGTTACAATGAGCAGTTCTTC,.,TRBJ2-1,TRBV4-1,few
CSVGGLAGAYNEQFF,TGCAGCGTCGGGGGACTAGCGGGAGCCTACAATGAGCAGTTCTTC,TRBD2,TRBJ2-1,TRBV29-1,few
CASSAIPGQGLNEQFF,TGTGCCAGCAGTGCAATTCCGGGACAGGGGCTCAATGAGCAGTTCTTC,TRBD1,TRBJ2-1,TRBV6-8,once
CASSLTPGVEADTQYF,TGTGCCAGCAGTTTAACCCCGGGAGTAGAGGCAGATACGCAGTATTTT,.,TRBJ2-3,TRBV12-3/TRBV12-4,.
CASSLAGQEKLFF,TGTGCCAGCAGTTTGGCAGGGCAAGAAAAACTGTTTTTT,.,TRBJ1-4,TRBV27,.
CASSPWPGQPSGNTIYF,TGCGCCAGCAGCCCCTGGCCGGGACAGCCCTCTGGAAACACCATATATTTT,TRBD1,TRBJ1-3,TRBV4-1,.
CSATGLADNEQFF,TGCAGTGCTACAGGACTAGCCGACAATGAGCAGTTCTTC,TRBD2,TRBJ2-1,TRBV20-1,.
CASSLDLAGLTDTQYF,TGTGCCAGCAGCTTAGACCTAGCGGGATTAACAGATACGCAGTATTTT,TRBD2,TRBJ2-3,TRBV7-9,.